A few counts support the clone carrying this T cell receptor beta chain. The antigen is unknown. The entry originates in a study of beta chain features in type 1 diabetes. Study-wide results and limits: PCR might preferentially amplify shorter templates, equally in patients and controls. Significant though moderate, a shortening of TCRB CDR3s appeared in all four CD4+ subsets of Type 1 diabetes patients. Cells with high TCR expression could be over-represented by cDNA sequencing.

The whole isolated RNA underwent reverse transcription, so sequencing captured expressed TCRB transcripts. Profiling relied on immunoSEQ multiplex PCR, and the TCRdb table lists in-frame clones only, not all of them. The profile shows under 300,000 clones, roughly 20% of them singletons. The CDR3 is 18 amino acids. V was pared by 0 bases and J by 3 bases, with 14 bases of the junction left unmatched. Germline V gene data show CDR1 as LGHNA and CDR2 as YSLEER. Around 0.12 L of blood, on average, came from one heparinised draw per donor. Each sorted fraction was over 95% pure. Sequenced material: naive CD4+ T cells from blood. This TCR came from a middle-aged woman with type 1 diabetes. The V call is TRBV4-3, the J call TRBJ2-7; 7 bases line up with TRBD1. The DNA of the CDR3 is TGCGCCAGCAGCCAAGATCCTCTGCCGACAGGGAGTAGCTACGAGCAGTACTTC. Amino acids: CASSQDPLPTGSSYEQYF.